This T cell receptor (beta chain) was captured by sequencing in a study of cytotoxic CD8 clonotypes in ibrutinib-treated CLL. The wider study: Average yields of 255,043 productive templates and 75,000 to 100,000 productive rearrangements characterized the samples. The study, taken as a whole, reports: Researchers report that baseline clonality outpaced age-matched healthy donors and tracked circulating CD8+ T-cell counts.

The germline V gene encodes CDR1 SNHLY and CDR2 FYNNEI. With 6 bases clipped from V and 4 bases from J, the junction kept 0 bases outside the gene matches. The CDR3 loop spans 12 amino acids. Assay used: immunoSEQ multiplex PCR; TCRdb lists only in-frame clones, some missing. The sample carries some 140,000 clones, around 80% recorded once. This clone appeared a single time. Its antigen is unknown. The material sequenced was PBMCs, taken after 12 months of ibrutinib treatment. The rearrangement joins TRBV2 to TRBJ2-7, with 10 bases lining up with TRBD1. This receptor was taken from a human donor with chronic lymphocytic leukemia. This chain's CDR3 is CASRDRGYEQYF. The CDR3 DNA sequence: TGTGCCAGCAGGGACAGGGGGTACGAGCAGTACTTC.